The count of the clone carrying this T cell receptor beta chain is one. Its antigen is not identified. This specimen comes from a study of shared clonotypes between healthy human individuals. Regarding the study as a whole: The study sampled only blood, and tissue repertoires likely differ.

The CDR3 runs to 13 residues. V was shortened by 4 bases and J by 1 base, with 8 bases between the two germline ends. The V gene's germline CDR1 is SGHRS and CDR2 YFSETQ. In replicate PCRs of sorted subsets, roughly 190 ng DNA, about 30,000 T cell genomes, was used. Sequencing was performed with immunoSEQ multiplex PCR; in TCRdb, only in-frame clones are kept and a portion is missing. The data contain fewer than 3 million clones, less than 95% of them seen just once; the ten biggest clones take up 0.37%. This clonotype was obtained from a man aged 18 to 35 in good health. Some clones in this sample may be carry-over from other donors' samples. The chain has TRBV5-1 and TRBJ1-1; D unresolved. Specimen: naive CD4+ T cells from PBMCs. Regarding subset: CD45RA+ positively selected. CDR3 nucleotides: TGCGCCAGCAGCCCACAGTCGAACACTGAAGCTTTCTTT. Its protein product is CASSPQSNTEAFF.